What follows are 30 T cell receptor beta chains derived from one specimen sequenced in a study of CD8 T cells in ankylosing spondylitis. In TCRdb, the 5' RACE reads were re-called with MiXCR into one record per CDR3 protein. This sample has some 240,000 distinct CDR3 sequences; 20% to 30% occur once, and the top ten carry approximately 0.61%. The sequenced sample was blood, either unsorted or a sorted T cell fraction (not recorded which). Every receptor here comes from a male donor with ankylosing spondylitis or in good health (not recorded which).

The rearrangement uses TRBV20-1 and TRBJ1-1, with TRBD1 as a possible D gene (6 bases). CDR1 and CDR2 (germline): DFQATT, SNEGSKA (reference sequence). The V end was cut by 6 bases, the J end by 6 bases, with 20 bases between. This CDR3 contains 14 residues. The CDR3 is CSARGGGSGSEAFF. The CDR3, as DNA: TGCAGTGCCCGGGGAGGGGGTTCGGGGTCTGAAGCTTTCTTT.

This clonotype was picked up many times. V is TRBV20-1 and J is TRBJ2-1; 7 bases agree with TRBD1. CDR3 length: 14 amino acids. J lost 4 bases, V lost 6 bases, and 9 bases had no gene match. Germline values: CDR1 DFQATT, CDR2 SNEGSKA (reference sequence). CDR3 region: CSANRGKIYNEQFF. CDR3 sequence (DNA): TGCAGTGCAAACAGGGGAAAAATTTACAATGAGCAGTTCTTC.

Many counts were recorded for this clonotype. This rearrangement joins TRBV20-1 to TRBJ2-1, with TRBD2 matching over 9 bases. CDR3 size: 14 residues. Germline CDR1 and CDR2: DFQATT and SNEGSKA (reference sequence). Trimming cost V 5 bases and J 3 bases; bases outside gene matches: 5. The CDR3 here is CSAGERGDYNEQFF. CDR3 bases: TGCAGTGCTGGGGAGCGGGGGGACTACAATGAGCAGTTCTTC.

V and J are TRBV30 and TRBJ2-3, with 8 positions matching TRBD1. This CDR3 spans 13 amino acids. Germline V lookup: CDR1 GTSNPN, CDR2 SVGIG (reference sequence). V lost 5 bases, J lost 4 bases, and 5 bases stayed unmatched. The CDR3 coding sequence is TGTGCCTGGTCGGGCAGGGGGCCAGATACGCAGTATTTT. Translation gives CAWSGRGPDTQYF. The whole variable domain, remainder taken from reference TRBV30 and TRBJ2-3, is SQTIHQWPATLVQPVGSPLSLECTVEGTSNPNLYWYRQAAGRGLQLLFYSVGIGQISSEVPQNLSASRPQDRQFILSSKKLLLSDSGFYLCAWSGRGPDTQYFGPGTRLTVL.

This clonotype was picked up a small number of times. The DNA for the CDR3 is TGTGCCAGCGCACAGGGGGCCACCTACAATGAGCAGTTCTTC. This gives the protein CASAQGATYNEQFF. The chain has TRBV6-4 and TRBJ2-1; the match to TRBD1 covers 9 bases. From germline, CDR1 is MRHNA and CDR2 SNTAGT. V dropped 8 bases and J dropped 2; count of bases not matched to a gene: 4. CDR3 length equals 14 residues.

The rearrangement links TRBV5-6 to TRBJ1-1; TRBD1 might be the D (5 bases). CDR1 and CDR2 (germline): SGHDT, YYEEEE. CDR3 length: 15 amino acids. Trimming pared 4 bases from V and 0 bases from J, leaving 13 bases between. CDR3 sequence: CASSRQLSMNTEAFF. Written as DNA, the CDR3 is TGTGCCAGCAGCCGACAGCTCAGCATGAACACTGAAGCTTTCTTT. Using reference TRBV5-6 and TRBJ1-1 for the parts outside the CDR3, the full variable domain is DAGVTQSPTHLIKTRGQQVTLRCSPKSGHDTVSWYQQALGQGPQFIFQYYEEEERQRGNFPDRFSGHQFPNYSSELNVNALLLGDSALYLCASSRQLSMNTEAFFGQGTRLTVV.

The genes are TRBV6-5 and TRBJ2-7; tentatively, D is TRBD1 or TRBD2 (5 bases each). CDR1 is MNHEY and CDR2 is SVGAGI in the germline V gene. With 3 bases removed from V and 6 bases from J, the gap between germline ends came to 15 bases. The CDR3 is made up of 14 amino acids. The CDR3 sequence: CASSYGGLVSEQYF. CDR3 DNA: TGTGCCAGCAGTTATGGGGGTTTAGTTTCCGAGCAGTACTTC.

The CDR3 is CASSLPAGVVAGNEQFF. The CDR3 DNA follows: TGTGCCAGCAGCTTACCAGCAGGGGTAGTTGCGGGGAATGAGCAGTTCTTC. The gene calls are TRBV11-1 and TRBJ2-1; either TRBD1 or TRBD2 may fit D (6 bases each). This CDR3 has 17 amino acids. Trimming cost V 2 bases and J 7 bases, with 21 bases left between them. CDR1 and CDR2 from the germline V gene are SGHAT and FQDESV (reference sequence). Combining the CDR3 with reference TRBV11-1 and TRBJ2-1 gives the whole variable domain EAEVAQSPRYKITEKSQAVAFWCDPISGHATLYWYRQILGQGPELLVQFQDESVVDDSQLPKDRFSAERLKGVDSTLKIQPAELGDSAMYLCASSLPAGVVAGNEQFFGPGTRLTVL.

About this clonotype: This may come from a read error, since a much larger clone is one base off. The CDR3 here is CSARGTIYNEQLF. For the CDR3, the DNA is TGCAGTGCTAGAGGGACAATCTACAATGAGCAGTTATTC. The chain combines TRBV20-1 with TRBJ2-1, with a possible D match to TRBD1 (5 bases). This CDR3 has 13 amino acids. Germline CDR1 DFQATT, CDR2 SNEGSKA (reference sequence).

This clonotype turned up a few times. This sequence joins TRBV29-1 and TRBJ2-7, with TRBD2 matching 9 bases. Trimming at V came to 4 bases and at J to 0 bases, leaving 7 bases not matched to a gene. The CDR3 sequence is 15 residues long. Germline CDR1 SQVTM, CDR2 ANQGSEA. The CDR3 DNA follows: TGCAGCGTTGGGAATTCGCGGGGGGGCTCCTACGAGCAGTACTTC. Its translation: CSVGNSRGGSYEQYF.

The chain couples TRBV20-1 to TRBJ2-7; TRBD2 aligns across 10 bases. Germline values: CDR1 DFQATT, CDR2 SNEGSKA (reference sequence). Trimming at V came to 1 base and at J to 0 bases, leaving 9 bases not matched to a gene. The CDR3 spans 17 residues. CDR3 nucleotides: TGCAGTGCTAGAGGCGCTAGCGGGGGTCAGAGCTCCTACGAGCAGTACTTC. Translated: CSARGASGGQSSYEQYF.

The genes are TRBV20-1 and TRBJ1-3; D gene unclear. There are 15 residues in the CDR3. Germline V gene lookup returns CDR1 DFQATT and CDR2 SNEGSKA (reference sequence). With 0 bases removed from V and 0 bases from J, the gap between germline ends came to 9 bases. The CDR3 DNA sequence: TGCAGTGCTAGAGAAAGTCCTCGCTCTGGAAACACCATATATTTT. Translating it yields CSARESPRSGNTIYF.

The V gene is TRBV20-1, the J gene TRBJ1-3, with D possibly matching TRBD1 (5 bases). The ends were cut back, 5 bases at V and 4 bases at J, with 12 bases in the middle. This CDR3 comprises 13 residues. CDR1 is DFQATT and CDR2 is SNEGSKA in the germline V gene (reference sequence). The CDR3 loop reads CSAFRVTGNTIYF. For the CDR3, the DNA is TGCAGTGCTTTCAGGGTTACCGGAAACACCATATATTTT.

This clonotype was seen repeatedly, ten times or more. This sequence joins TRBV7-8 and TRBJ2-5; D not resolved. V lost 1 base, J lost 2 bases, and 2 bases lay in between. The CDR3 sequence is 12 residues long. Germline loops: CDR1 SGHVS, CDR2 FQNEAQ. CDR3 in amino acids: CASSLEQETQYF. In DNA, the CDR3 is TGTGCCAGCAGCTTAGAACAAGAGACCCAGTACTTC.

This clonotype has at least ten counts. The rearrangement uses TRBV20-1 and TRBJ2-5, with 13 bases identical to TRBD2. Unmatched junction bases numbered 12, after V lost 6 bases and J lost 11 bases. The CDR3 is 14 residues long. From germline, CDR1 is DFQATT and CDR2 SNEGSKA (reference sequence). CDR3 coding DNA: TGCAGTGCCCGGAGGACTAGCGGGGGACCCACACAGTACTTC. Amino acids: CSARRTSGGPTQYF.

A few counts support this clonotype. The CDR3: CASSTSIQNEQFF. The CDR3 DNA reads as TGTGCCAGCAGCACATCGATCCAGAATGAGCAGTTCTTC. This chain uses TRBV7-2 with TRBJ2-1; D unclear. The CDR3 consists of 13 residues. Trimming removed 5 bases at V and 7 bases at J, with 12 bases between. Germline values: CDR1 SGHTA, CDR2 FQGNSA.

This clonotype has only a few counts. CDR3 in amino acids: CASSLGGGRYEQYF. As DNA, the CDR3 is TGTGCCAGCAGTTTAGGGGGGGGCCGCTACGAGCAGTACTTC. The chain employs TRBV12-3 or TRBV12-4 and TRBJ2-7, with D possibly TRBD2 on 7 matching bases. V lost 1 base and J 3 bases, leaving 10 bases between the germline ends. The CDR3 has 14 amino acids.

This clonotype was seen more than once but under ten times. The chain carries TRBV20-1 and TRBJ1-1, with a possible D match to TRBD1 (5 bases). Germline V lookup: CDR1 DFQATT, CDR2 SNEGSKA (reference sequence). CDR3 length: 12 amino acids. V lost 3 bases and J 4 bases, leaving 9 bases between the germline ends. The DNA of the CDR3 is TGCAGTGCTAGTCAGGGCATCACTGAAGCTTTCTTT. This encodes CSASQGITEAFF.

The rearrangement uses TRBV12-3 or TRBV12-4 and TRBJ2-5; a weak D match, TRBD2 (6 bases). This CDR3 has 16 amino acids. Deletions cut 4 bases from V and 5 bases from J, with 20 bases between. The CDR3 sequence: CASSSPRWRRGETQYF. The DNA for the CDR3 is TGTGCCAGCAGTTCGCCGCGGTGGCGGAGGGGTGAGACCCAGTACTTC.

This clonotype was counted between two and nine times. The rearrangement links TRBV7-9 to TRBJ1-2; TRBD1 matches at 11 bases. With 4 bases clipped from V and 2 bases from J, the junction kept 3 bases outside the gene matches. The CDR3 runs 15 residues. Per the germline V gene, CDR1 is SEHNR and CDR2 is FQNEAQ (reference sequence). The CDR3 DNA reads as TGTGCCAGCAGCTCGGACAGGGGGCAGAACTATGGCTACACCTTC. Translated, it gives CASSSDRGQNYGYTF. The full variable domain, with the rest looked up from reference TRBV7-9 and TRBJ1-2, is DTGVSQNPRHKITKRGQNVTFRCDPISEHNRLYWYRQTLGQGPEFLTYFQNEAQLEKSRLLSDRFSAERPKGSFSTLEIQRTEQGDSAMYLCASSSDRGQNYGYTFGSGTRLTVV.

V gene TRBV20-1 combines with J gene TRBJ2-7; D gene uncertain. Germline lookup yields CDR1 DFQATT and CDR2 SNEGSKA (reference sequence). V was clipped by 3 bases and J by 6 bases, with 9 bases between them. The CDR3 covers 11 residues. CDR3 loop: CSARDQIEQYF. DNA of the CDR3: TGCAGTGCTAGGGACCAAATCGAGCAGTACTTC.

This clonotype came up many times. V is TRBV6-1 and J is TRBJ1-3, with D possibly being TRBD1 (5 bases). This CDR3 comprises 16 residues. Germline CDR1 and CDR2: MNHNS and SASEGT. The ends were cut back, 7 bases at V and 3 bases at J, with 19 bases in the middle. CDR3 nucleotide sequence: TGTGCCAGCAAACCGGGACGGCCCTCTTATGGAAACACCATATATTTT. This codes for CASKPGRPSYGNTIYF.

The table lists this clonotype with a few counts. This chain uses TRBV29-1 with TRBJ2-5; maybe TRBD1 (5 bases). CDR1 is SQVTM and CDR2 is ANQGSEA in the germline V gene. The CDR3 covers 15 residues. Trimming took 0 bases from V and 9 from J, leaving 20 bases between them. The CDR3 loop is CSVEEIVNRPRAQYF. The CDR3 DNA sequence: TGCAGCGTTGAAGAAATCGTTAACAGGCCCAGGGCCCAGTACTTC. Variable domain in full (rest from reference TRBV29-1 and TRBJ2-5): SAVISQKPSRDICQRGTSLTIQCQVDSQVTMMFWYRQQPGQSLTLIATANQGSEATYESGFVIDKFPISRPNLTFSTLTVSNMSPEDSSIYLCSVEEIVNRPRAQYFGPGTRLLVL.

The V and J genes are TRBV20-1 and TRBJ2-1; TRBD2 matches 13 bases. The V and J ends lost 5 bases and 6 bases, in that order; junction bases with no gene match: 7. The CDR3 has 15 amino acids. Germline CDR1 DFQATT, CDR2 SNEGSKA (reference sequence). Written as DNA, the CDR3 is TGCAGTGCTCATAAACTAGCGGGGGGGCCCAATGAGCAGTTCTTC. As protein: CSAHKLAGGPNEQFF.

This chain uses TRBV10-3 with TRBJ1-1; a possible D gene is TRBD1 (6 bases). From germline, CDR1 is ENHRY and CDR2 SYGVKD. The CDR3 spans 14 residues. V lost 7 bases and J lost 4, with 16 bases in between. CDR3 DNA: TGTGCCATCATGCAACAGGGAGGGGGCACTGAAGCTTTCTTT. Its protein product is CAIMQQGGGTEAFF.

A word on this clonotype: This could be a read error, since a much larger clone is one nucleotide away. The chain has TRBV20-1 and TRBJ2-7; perhaps TRBD1 as D (6 bases). Per germline, CDR1 DFQATT and CDR2 SNEGSKA (reference sequence). This CDR3 comprises 11 residues. V was pared by 6 bases and J by 5 bases, with 11 bases between. CDR3 sequence: CSATQGNEQYF. The CDR3 DNA sequence: TGCAGTGCCACACAGGGTAACGAGCAGTACTTC.

The sample holds many counts of this clonotype. The J gene is TRBJ2-3, the V gene TRBV7-2, with D possibly being TRBD2 (5 bases). CDR3 length: 14 residues. CDR1 SGHTA and CDR2 FQGNSA come from the germline V gene. V lost 6 bases, J lost 0 bases, and 10 bases lay in between. The CDR3 DNA sequence: TGTGCCAGCAGGCCGGGAATTAGCACAGATACGCAGTATTTT. Its translation is CASRPGISTDTQYF. Drawing the rest from reference TRBV7-2 and TRBJ2-3, the complete variable domain is GAGVSQSPSNKVTEKGKDVELRCDPISGHTALYWYRQSLGQGLEFLIYFQGNSAPDKSGLPSDRFSAERTGGSVSTLTIQRTQQEDSAVYLCASRPGISTDTQYFGPGTRLTVL.

This clonotype was recorded once. The chain recombines TRBV6-1 with TRBJ1-6, with D unclear. The CDR3 length is 12 residues. Germline CDR1 is MNHNS and CDR2 is SASEGT. The V end lost 8 bases, the J end lost 9 bases, and 11 bases lay between the germline ends. CDR3 amino acids: CASRTMRSPLHF. The DNA for the CDR3 is TGTGCCAGCCGAACAATGCGTTCACCCCTCCACTTT.

The chain's CDR3 is CASSIDSGHYTF. CDR3 in DNA: TGTGCCAGTAGTATAGATTCCGGGCACTACACCTTC. The chain is built from TRBV19 and TRBJ1-2; D call uncertain. Deletions cut 0 bases from V and 10 bases from J, with 9 bases between. CDR1 LNHDA and CDR2 SQIVND come from the germline V gene (reference sequence). The CDR3 loop spans 12 amino acids.

The rearrangement joins TRBV20-1 to TRBJ2-7, with D possibly matching TRBD1 (5 bases). This CDR3 contains 15 residues. Germline assignment: CDR1 DFQATT and CDR2 SNEGSKA (reference sequence). V was shortened by 6 bases and J by 0 bases, with 18 bases between the two germline ends. The CDR3 region has the DNA TGCAGTGCAAAAGGGTCGACAGTAAGCTCCTACGAGCAGTACTTC. Encoded protein: CSAKGSTVSSYEQYF.